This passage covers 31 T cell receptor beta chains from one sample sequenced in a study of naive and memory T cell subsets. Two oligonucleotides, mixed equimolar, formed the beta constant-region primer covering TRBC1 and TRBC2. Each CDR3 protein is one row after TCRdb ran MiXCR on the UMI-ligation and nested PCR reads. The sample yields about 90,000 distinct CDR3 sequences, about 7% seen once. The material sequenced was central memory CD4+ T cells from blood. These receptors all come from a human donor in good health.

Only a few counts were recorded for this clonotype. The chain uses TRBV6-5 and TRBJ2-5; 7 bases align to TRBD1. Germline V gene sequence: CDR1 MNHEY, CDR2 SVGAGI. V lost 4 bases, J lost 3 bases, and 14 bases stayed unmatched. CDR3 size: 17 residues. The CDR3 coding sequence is TGTGCCAGCAGTTCACCCCGAGGACAGGAACTAAAAGAGACCCAGTACTTC. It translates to CASSSPRGQELKETQYF.

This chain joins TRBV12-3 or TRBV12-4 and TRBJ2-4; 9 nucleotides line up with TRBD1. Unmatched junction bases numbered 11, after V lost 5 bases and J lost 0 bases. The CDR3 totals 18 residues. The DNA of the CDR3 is TGTGCCAGCAGTAGGGACAGGGTCTCCGGGGTAGCCAAAAACATTCAGTACTTC. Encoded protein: CASSRDRVSGVAKNIQYF.

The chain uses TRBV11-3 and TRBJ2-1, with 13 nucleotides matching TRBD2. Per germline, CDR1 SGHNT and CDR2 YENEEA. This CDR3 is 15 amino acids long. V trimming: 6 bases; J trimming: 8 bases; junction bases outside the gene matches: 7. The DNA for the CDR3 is TGTGCCAGCAGACCCGACGGACTAGCGGGAGATGAGCAGTTCTTC. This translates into CASRPDGLAGDEQFF.

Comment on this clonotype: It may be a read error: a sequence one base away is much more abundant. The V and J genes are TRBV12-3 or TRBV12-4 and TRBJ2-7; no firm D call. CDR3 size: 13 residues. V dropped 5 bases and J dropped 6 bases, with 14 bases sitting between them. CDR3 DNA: TGTGCCAGCAGTCCCGCTAAGTGTGCCGAGCAGTACTTC. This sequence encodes CASSPAKCAEQYF.

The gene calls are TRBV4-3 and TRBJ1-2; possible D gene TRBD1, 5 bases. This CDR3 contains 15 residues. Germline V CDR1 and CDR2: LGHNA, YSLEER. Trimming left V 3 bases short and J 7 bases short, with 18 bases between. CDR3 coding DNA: TGCGCCAGCAGCCAGCTCCAGGGAGCCGGTAGTGGCTACACCTTC. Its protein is CASSQLQGAGSGYTF.

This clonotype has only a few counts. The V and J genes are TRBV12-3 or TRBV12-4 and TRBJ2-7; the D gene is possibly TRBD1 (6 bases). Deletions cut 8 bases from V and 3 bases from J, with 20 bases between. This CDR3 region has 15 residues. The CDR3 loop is CASLAVGGGLYEQYF. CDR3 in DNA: TGTGCCAGCCTTGCGGTCGGTGGGGGCCTCTACGAGCAGTACTTC.

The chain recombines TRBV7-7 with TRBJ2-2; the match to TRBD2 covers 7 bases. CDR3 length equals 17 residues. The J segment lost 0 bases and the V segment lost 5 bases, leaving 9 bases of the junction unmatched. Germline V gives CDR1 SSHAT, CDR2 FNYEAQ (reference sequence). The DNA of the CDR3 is TGTGCCAGCAGCCCCCGACTGGGGGGGGCGAACACCGGGGAGCTGTTTTTT. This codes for CASSPRLGGANTGELFF.

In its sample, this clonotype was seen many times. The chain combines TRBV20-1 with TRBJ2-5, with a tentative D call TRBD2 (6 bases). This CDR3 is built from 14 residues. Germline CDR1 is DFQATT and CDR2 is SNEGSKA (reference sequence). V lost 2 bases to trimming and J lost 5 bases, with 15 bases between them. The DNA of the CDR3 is TGCAGTGCTAGAATGGCGGGGCGAGCGGAGACCCAGTACTTC. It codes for CSARMAGRAETQYF.

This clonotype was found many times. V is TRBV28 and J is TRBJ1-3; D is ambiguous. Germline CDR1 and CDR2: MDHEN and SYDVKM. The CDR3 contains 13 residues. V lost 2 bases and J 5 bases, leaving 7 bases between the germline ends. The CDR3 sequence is CASSLPDRNTIYF. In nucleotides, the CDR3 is TGTGCCAGCAGTTTACCAGACAGAAACACCATATATTTT.

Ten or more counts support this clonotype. This chain's CDR3 is CASSQGHGEQFF. CDR3 DNA: TGTGCCAGCAGCCAGGGACACGGCGAGCAGTTCTTC. The rearrangement links TRBV14 to TRBJ2-1; D is perhaps TRBD1 (6 bases). The CDR3 totals 12 residues. Germline lookup yields CDR1 SGHDN and CDR2 FVKESK. V was cut by 3 bases and J by 10 bases, with 10 bases left in between.

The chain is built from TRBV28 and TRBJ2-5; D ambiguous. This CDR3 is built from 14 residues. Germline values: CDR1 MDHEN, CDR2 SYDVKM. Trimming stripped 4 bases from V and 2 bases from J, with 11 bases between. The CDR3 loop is CASSSRFKQETQYF. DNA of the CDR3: TGTGCCAGCAGTTCGAGATTTAAACAAGAGACCCAGTACTTC.

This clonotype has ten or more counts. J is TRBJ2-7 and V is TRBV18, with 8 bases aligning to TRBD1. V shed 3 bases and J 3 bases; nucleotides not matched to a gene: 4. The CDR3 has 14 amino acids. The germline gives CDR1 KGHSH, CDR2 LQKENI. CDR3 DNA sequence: TGTGCCAGCTCACCCCAGGGGGCTGGCTACGAGCAGTACTTC. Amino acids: CASSPQGAGYEQYF.

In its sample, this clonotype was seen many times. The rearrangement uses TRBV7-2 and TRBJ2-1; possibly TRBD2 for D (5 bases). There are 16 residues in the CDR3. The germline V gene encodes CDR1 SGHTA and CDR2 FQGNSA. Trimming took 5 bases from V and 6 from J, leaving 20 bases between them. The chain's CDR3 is CASSRGELALGNEQFF. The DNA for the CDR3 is TGTGCCAGCAGCCGGGGTGAACTGGCCCTGGGCAATGAGCAGTTCTTC.

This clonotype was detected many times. CDR3 loop: CASTPTPGGSGETQYF. In DNA form, the CDR3 reads TGTGCCAGCACCCCTACTCCAGGTGGTAGTGGGGAGACCCAGTACTTC. J is TRBJ2-5 and V is TRBV9; D is unclear. V lost 6 bases and J lost 5, with 23 bases in between. CDR3 length: 16 amino acids. Germline V CDR1 and CDR2: SGDLS, YYNGEE.

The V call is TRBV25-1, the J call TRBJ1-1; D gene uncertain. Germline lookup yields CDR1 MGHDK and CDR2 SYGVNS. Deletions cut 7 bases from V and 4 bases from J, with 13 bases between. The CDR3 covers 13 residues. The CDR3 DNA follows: TGTGCCAGCACCCCCCCGAGGGCCACTGAAGCTTTCTTT. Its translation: CASTPPRATEAFF.

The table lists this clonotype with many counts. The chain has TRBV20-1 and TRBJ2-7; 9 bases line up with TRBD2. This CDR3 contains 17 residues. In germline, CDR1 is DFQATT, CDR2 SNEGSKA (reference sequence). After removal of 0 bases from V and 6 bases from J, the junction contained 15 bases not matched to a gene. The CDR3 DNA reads TGCAGTGCTAGAGATCAAGTGTGGGTGGCAGCGGGGGGCGAGCAGTACTTC. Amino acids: CSARDQVWVAAGGEQYF.

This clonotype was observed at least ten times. The CDR3 reads CASSSQGKWTEAFF. CDR3 DNA sequence: TGTGCCAGCAGCTCCCAGGGGAAGTGGACTGAAGCTTTCTTT. The genes are TRBV11-3 and TRBJ1-1, with TRBD1 as a possible D gene (6 bases). The CDR3 runs to 14 residues. V was clipped by 4 bases and J by 5 bases, with 14 bases between them. Germline lookup yields CDR1 SGHNT and CDR2 YENEEA.

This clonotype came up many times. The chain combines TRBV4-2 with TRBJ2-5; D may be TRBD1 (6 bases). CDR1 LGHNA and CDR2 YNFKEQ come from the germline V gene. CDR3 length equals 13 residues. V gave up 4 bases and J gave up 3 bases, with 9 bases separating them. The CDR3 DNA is TGTGCCAGCAGCCCTCGGACAGAAGAGACCCAGTACTTC. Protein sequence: CASSPRTEETQYF.

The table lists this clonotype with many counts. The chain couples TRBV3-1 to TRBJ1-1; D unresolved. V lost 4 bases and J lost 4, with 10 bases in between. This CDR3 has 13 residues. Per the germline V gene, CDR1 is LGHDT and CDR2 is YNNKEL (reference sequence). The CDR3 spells CASSRRTRTEAFF. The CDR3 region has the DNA TGTGCCAGCAGCCGGAGGACGCGCACTGAAGCTTTCTTT. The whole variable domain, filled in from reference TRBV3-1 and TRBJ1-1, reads DTAVSQTPKYLVTQMGNDKSIKCEQNLGHDTMYWYKQDSKKFLKIMFSYNNKELIINETVPNRFSPKSPDKAHLNLHINSLELGDSAVYFCASSRRTRTEAFFGQGTRLTVV.

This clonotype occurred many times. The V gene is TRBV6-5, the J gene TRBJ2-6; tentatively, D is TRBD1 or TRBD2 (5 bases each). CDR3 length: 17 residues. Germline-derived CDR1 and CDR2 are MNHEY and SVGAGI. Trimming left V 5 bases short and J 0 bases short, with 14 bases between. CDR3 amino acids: CASSKESGTSGANVLTF. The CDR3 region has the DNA TGTGCCAGCAGTAAAGAATCGGGGACCTCTGGGGCCAACGTCCTGACTTTC.

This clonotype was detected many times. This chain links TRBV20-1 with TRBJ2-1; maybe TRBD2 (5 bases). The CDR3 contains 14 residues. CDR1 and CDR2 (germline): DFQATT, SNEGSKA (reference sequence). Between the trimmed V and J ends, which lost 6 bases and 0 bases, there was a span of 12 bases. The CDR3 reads CSARRISSYNEQFF. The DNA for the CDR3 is TGCAGTGCCCGGAGGATCAGCTCCTACAATGAGCAGTTCTTC.

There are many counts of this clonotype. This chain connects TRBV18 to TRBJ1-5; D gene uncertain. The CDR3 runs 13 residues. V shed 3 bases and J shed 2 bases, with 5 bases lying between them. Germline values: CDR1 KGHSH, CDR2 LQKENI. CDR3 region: CASSPTGNQPQHF. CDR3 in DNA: TGTGCCAGCTCACCGACTGGCAATCAGCCCCAGCATTTT.

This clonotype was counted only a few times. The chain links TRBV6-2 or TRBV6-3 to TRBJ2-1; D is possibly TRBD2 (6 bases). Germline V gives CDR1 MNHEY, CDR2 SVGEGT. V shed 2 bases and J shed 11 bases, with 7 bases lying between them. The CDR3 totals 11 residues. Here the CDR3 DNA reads TGTGCCAGCAGTTACGCGGGGAAGCAGTTCTTC. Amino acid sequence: CASSYAGKQFF.

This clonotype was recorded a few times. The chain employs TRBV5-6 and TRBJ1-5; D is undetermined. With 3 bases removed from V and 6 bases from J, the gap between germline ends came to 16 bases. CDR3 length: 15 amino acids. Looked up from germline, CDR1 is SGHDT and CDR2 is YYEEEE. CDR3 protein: CASSSWGSVGQPQHF. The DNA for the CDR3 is TGTGCCAGCAGCTCTTGGGGTTCAGTCGGTCAGCCCCAGCATTTT. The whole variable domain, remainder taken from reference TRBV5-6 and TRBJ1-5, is DAGVTQSPTHLIKTRGQQVTLRCSPKSGHDTVSWYQQALGQGPQFIFQYYEEEERQRGNFPDRFSGHQFPNYSSELNVNALLLGDSALYLCASSSWGSVGQPQHFGDGTRLSIL.

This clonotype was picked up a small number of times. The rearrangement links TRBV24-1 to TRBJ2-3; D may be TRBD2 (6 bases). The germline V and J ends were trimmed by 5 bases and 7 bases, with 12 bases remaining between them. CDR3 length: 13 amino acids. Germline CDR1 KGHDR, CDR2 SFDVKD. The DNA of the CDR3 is TGTGCCACCAGTGTACCTAGCGAGTATACGCAGTATTTT. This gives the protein CATSVPSEYTQYF.

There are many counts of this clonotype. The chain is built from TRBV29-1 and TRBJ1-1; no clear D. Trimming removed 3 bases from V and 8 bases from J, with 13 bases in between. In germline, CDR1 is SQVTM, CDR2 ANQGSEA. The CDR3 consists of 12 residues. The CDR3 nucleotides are TGCAGCGTTGATTCTTTGCGGACCGAAGCTTTCTTT. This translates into CSVDSLRTEAFF.

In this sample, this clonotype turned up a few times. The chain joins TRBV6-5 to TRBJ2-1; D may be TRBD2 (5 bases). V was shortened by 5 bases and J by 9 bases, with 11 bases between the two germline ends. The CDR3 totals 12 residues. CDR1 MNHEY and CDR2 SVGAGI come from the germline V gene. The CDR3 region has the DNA TGTGCCAGCAGTATTTCCCGGGGTGAGCAGTTCTTC. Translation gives CASSISRGEQFF.

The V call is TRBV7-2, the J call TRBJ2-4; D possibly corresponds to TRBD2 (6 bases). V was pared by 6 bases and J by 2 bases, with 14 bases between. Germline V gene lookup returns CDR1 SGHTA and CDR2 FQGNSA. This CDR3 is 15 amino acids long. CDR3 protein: CASSLSGVTKNIQYF. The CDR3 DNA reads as TGTGCCAGCAGTCTCTCGGGGGTAACCAAAAACATTCAGTACTTC. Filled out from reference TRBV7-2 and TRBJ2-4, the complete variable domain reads GAGVSQSPSNKVTEKGKDVELRCDPISGHTALYWYRQSLGQGLEFLIYFQGNSAPDKSGLPSDRFSAERTGGSVSTLTIQRTQQEDSAVYLCASSLSGVTKNIQYFGAGTRLSVL.

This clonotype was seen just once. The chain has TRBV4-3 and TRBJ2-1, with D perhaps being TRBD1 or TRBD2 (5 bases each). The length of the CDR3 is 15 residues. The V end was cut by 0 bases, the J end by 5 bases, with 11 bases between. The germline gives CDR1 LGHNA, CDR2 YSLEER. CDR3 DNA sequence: TGCGCCAGCAGCCAAGAGAAGGGACGGAACAATGAGCAGTTCTTC. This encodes CASSQEKGRNNEQFF.

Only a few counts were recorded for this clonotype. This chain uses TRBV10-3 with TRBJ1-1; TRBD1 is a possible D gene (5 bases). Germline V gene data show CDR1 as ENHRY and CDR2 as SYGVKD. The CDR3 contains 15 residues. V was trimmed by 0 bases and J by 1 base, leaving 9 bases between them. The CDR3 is CAISESAGRNTEAFF. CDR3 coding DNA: TGTGCCATCAGTGAGTCGGCAGGGAGGAACACTGAAGCTTTCTTT.

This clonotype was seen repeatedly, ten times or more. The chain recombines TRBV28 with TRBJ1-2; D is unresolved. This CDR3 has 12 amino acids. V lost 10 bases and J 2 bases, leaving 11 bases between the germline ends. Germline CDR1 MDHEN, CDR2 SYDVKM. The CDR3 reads CAIEAINYGYTF. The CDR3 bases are TGTGCCATCGAAGCTATAAACTATGGCTACACCTTC.